This T cell receptor (beta chain) originates from a study of shared T cell receptors in the human thymus. V lost 6 bases and J 2 bases, leaving 14 bases between the germline ends. Germline V CDR1 and CDR2: MNHEY, SMNVEV (reference sequence). The CDR3 loop spans 14 amino acids. The protocol was immunoSEQ multiplex PCR, while the TCRdb copy is restricted to in-frame clones and leaves out a portion. The profile covers approximately 490,000 clones, with about 84% appearing a single time and around 0.013% taken by the ten largest. The sample was also reused in another study, on human thymus T cells.

The sequencing sample was made of thymocytes. The rearrangement links TRBV27 to TRBJ2-7; D is perhaps TRBD2 (6 bases). This sequence originates from a boy in the first two years of life with a congenital heart defect. The DNA of the CDR3 is TGTGCCAGCAGACCCAGGGACTCACCCTACGAGCAGTACTTC. It codes for CASRPRDSPYEQYF.